The entry below describes one T cell receptor beta chain. Donors of Cohort 3 who recovered were those that had two negative PCRs, clearance, or symptom resolution. Germline loops: CDR1 MNHEY, CDR2 SMNVEV (reference sequence). CDR3 size: 16 residues. V lost 5 bases and J lost 7; bases outside the gene matches: 11. The data were taken from a study of blood T cell repertoires in COVID-19. In the original analysis: Researchers report that nucleated cell counts were estimated from reference gene primer amplification. The data were produced by immunoSEQ multiplex PCR, yet TCRdb's version contains in-frame clones alone and is incomplete. The V and J calls and clone size are taken from that table; D and trimming were inferred from the DNA. The sample has some 420,000 clones, approximately 90% seen once; the top ten hold around 1.1%.

The chain couples TRBV27 to TRBJ1-6; 7 bases align to TRBD1. Sequencing was done on a sample of PBMCs or T cells enriched from blood (not recorded which). The receptor's source is a man between 25 and 39 years old who had recovered from COVID-19. The CDR3 nucleotides are TGTGCCAGCAGTCCATGGAGGGGGCCTGGGAATTCACCCCTCCACTTT. Translating gives CASSPWRGPGNSPLHF.